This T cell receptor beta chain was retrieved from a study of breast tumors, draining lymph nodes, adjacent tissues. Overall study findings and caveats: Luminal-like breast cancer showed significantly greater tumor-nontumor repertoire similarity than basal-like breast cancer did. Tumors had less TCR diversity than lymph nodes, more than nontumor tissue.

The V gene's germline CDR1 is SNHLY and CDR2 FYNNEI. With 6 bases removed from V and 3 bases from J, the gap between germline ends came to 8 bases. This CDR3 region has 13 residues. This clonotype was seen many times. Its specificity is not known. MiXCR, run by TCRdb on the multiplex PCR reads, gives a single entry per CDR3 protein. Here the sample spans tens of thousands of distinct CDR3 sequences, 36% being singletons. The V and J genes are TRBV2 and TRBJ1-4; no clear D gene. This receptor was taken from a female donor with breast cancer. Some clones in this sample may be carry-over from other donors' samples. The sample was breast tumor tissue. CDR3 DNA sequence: TGTGCCAGCAGGGGGTATTCTAATGAAAAACTGTTTTTT. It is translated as CASRGYSNEKLFF.